This T cell receptor (beta chain) was documented in a study of naive and memory T cell subsets. CD4 T cells were positively selected, then CD8 T cells from the CD4-negative fraction. Effector memory cells were sorted as CD45RA-CD27-, EMRA cells as CD45RA+CD27-. Per the germline V gene, CDR1 is GTSNPN and CDR2 is SVGIG (reference sequence). The germline V and J ends were trimmed by 4 bases and 7 bases, with 19 bases remaining between them. This CDR3 comprises 14 residues. Study conclusions and caveats: Over 85% of naive TCR sequences appeared only once, unlike memory subsets.

This clonotype was seen at least ten times. Its specificity is not known. The beta constant-region primer was an equimolar mix of two oligonucleotides covering TRBC1 and TRBC2. TCRdb reanalysed the UMI-ligation and nested PCR reads using MiXCR and keeps one entry per CDR3 protein. The table has tens of thousands of distinct CDR3 sequences, 13% seen once. The receptor comes from a human donor in good health. Material for sequencing was effector memory CD4+ T cells from blood. Subset noted: effector memory, CD45RA- CD27-. V gene TRBV30 combines with J gene TRBJ2-5; D may be TRBD1 or TRBD2 (6 bases each). The CDR3 loop reads CAWTRLGRGGTQYF. The CDR3 DNA follows: TGTGCCTGGACTCGACTAGGAAGAGGGGGGACCCAGTACTTC.